The entry below describes one T cell receptor beta chain. This entry comes from a study of T cell changes during pregnancy in multiple sclerosis. TCRdb's table, derived via immunoSEQ multiplex PCR, lists solely in-frame clones and lacks some. The repertoire holds 65,000 to 85,000 clones, approximately 87% seen once, with more than 8% in the top ten. Per the germline V gene, CDR1 is LNHNV and CDR2 is YYDKDF (reference sequence). V trimming: 2 bases; J trimming: 2 bases; junction bases outside the gene matches: 14. The CDR3 has 19 amino acids. The specimen comprised peripheral blood, sampled after pregnancy. The sequence derives from a female donor in good health, enrolled as a control in a pregnancy study. The chain links TRBV15 to TRBJ1-1; 10 nucleotides match TRBD1. The CDR3 nucleotides are TGTGCCACCAGCAGACTCGATACCGGGACAGGGGCCTTAAACACTGAAGCTTTCTTT. It yields the protein CATSRLDTGTGALNTEAFF. The complete variable domain, with remaining parts taken from reference TRBV15 and TRBJ1-1, reads DAMVIQNPRYQVTQFGKPVTLSCSQTLNHNVMYWYQQKSSQAPKLLFHYYDKDFNNEADTPDNFQSRRPNTSFCFLDIRSPGLGDTAMYLCATSRLDTGTGALNTEAFFGQGTRLTVV.